What follows is one TCR beta chain and its context. This CDR3 is built from 14 residues. V was trimmed by 1 base and J by 2 bases, leaving 8 bases between them. Germline V CDR1 and CDR2: LGHDT, YNNKEL (reference sequence). The entry originates in a study of blood T cell repertoires in COVID-19. Study at large: COVID-19 samples collected from the United States, Italy and Spain covered acute and convalescent phases. Sample material is recorded as cDNA or gDNA derived from T cells, B-cell-depleted T cells, or PBMCs.

Per the study methods: Reference gene primer amplification gave estimated nucleated cell counts. The repertoire was sequenced with immunoSEQ multiplex PCR; TCRdb's copy has only in-frame clones and lacks some. The DNA was the basis for D and trimming; V, J and clone size are from that table. There are roughly 68,000 clones in the sample; approximately 84% occur only once, and more than 8% lies in the top ten. The chain carries TRBV3-1 (or the pseudogene TRBV3-2) and TRBJ1-2; no definite D call. This TCR was recovered from a man in his forties or fifties with active COVID-19. Sequencing used peripheral blood. This CDR3 reads CASSQGQMNYGYTF. The DNA of the CDR3 is TGTGCCAGCAGCCAAGGGCAGATGAACTATGGCTACACCTTC.